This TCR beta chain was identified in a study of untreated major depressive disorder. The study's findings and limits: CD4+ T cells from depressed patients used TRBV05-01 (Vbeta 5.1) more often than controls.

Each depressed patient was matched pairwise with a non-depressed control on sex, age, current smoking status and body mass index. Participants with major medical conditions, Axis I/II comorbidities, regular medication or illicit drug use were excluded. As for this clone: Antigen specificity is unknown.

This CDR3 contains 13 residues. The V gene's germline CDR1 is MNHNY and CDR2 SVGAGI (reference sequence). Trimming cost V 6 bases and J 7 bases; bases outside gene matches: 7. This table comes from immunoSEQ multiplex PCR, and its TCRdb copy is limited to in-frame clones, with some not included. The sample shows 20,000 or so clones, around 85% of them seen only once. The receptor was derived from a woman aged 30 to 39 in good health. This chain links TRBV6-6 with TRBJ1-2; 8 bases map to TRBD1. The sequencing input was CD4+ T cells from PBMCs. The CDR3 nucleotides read TGTGCCAGCAGCCCCGACAGGGGCTCTGGCTACACCTTC. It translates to CASSPDRGSGYTF.